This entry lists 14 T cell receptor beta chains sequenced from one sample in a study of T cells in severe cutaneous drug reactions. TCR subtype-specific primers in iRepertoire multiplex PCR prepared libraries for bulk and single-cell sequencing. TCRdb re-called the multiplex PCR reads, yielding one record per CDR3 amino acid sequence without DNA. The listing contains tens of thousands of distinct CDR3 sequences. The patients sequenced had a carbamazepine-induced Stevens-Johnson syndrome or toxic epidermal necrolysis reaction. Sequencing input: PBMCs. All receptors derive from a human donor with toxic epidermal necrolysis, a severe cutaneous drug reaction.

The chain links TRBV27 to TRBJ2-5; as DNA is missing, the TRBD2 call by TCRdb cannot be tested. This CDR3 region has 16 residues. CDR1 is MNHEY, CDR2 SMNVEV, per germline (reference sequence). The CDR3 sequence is CASSLGTSGPFLAQYF.

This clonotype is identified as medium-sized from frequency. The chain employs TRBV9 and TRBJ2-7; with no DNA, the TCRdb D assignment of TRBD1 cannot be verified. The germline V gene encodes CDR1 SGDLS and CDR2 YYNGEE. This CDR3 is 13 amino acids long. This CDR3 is CASSVTGNYEQYF.

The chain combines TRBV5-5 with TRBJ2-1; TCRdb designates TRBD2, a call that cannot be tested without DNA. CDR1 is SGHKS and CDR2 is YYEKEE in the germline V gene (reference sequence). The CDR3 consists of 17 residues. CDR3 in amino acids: CASSLASGSRGYNEQFF.

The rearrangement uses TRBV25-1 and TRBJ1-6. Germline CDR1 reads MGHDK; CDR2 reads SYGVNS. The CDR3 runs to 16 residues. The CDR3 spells CASSDFVPNHNSPLHF.

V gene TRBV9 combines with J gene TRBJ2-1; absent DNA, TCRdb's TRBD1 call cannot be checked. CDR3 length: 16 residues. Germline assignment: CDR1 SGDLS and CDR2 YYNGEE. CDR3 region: CASSVGPGGTYNEQFF.

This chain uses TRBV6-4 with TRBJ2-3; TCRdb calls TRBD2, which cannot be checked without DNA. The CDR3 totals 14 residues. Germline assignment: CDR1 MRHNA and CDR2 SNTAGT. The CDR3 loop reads CASSVLGGADTQYF.

The CDR3: CASSLVSGAQTEAFF. V and J are TRBV5-1 and TRBJ1-1. Germline CDR1 reads SGHRS; CDR2 reads YFSETQ. The CDR3 loop spans 15 amino acids.

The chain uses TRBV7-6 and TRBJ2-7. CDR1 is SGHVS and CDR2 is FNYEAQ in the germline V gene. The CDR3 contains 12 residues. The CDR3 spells CASSFLGYEQYF. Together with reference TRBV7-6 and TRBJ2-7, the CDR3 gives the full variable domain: GAGVSQSPRYKVTKRGQDVALRCDPISGHVSLYWYRQALGQGPEFLTYFNYEAQQDKSGLPNDRFSAERPEGSISTLTIQRTEQRDSAMYRCASSFLGYEQYFGPGTRLTVT.

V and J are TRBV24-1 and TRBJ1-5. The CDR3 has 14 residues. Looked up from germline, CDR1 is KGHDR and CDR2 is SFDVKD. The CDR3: CATSGVTVDQPQHF.

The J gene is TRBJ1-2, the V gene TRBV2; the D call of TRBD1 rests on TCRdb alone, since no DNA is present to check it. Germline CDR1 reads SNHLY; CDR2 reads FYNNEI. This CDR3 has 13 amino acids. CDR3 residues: CASRTGGNYGYTF.

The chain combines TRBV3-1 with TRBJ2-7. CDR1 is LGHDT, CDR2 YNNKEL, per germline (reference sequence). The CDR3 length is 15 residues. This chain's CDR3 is CASSQGPARSYEQYF.

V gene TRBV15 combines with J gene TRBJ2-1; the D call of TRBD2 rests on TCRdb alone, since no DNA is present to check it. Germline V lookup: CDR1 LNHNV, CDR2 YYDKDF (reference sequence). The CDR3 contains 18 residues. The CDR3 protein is CATSRDAFAGETYNEQFF.

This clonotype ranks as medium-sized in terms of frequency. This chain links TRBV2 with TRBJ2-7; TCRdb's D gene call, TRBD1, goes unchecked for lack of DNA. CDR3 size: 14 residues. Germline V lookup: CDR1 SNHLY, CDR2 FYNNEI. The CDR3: CASSPPSQGYEQYF.

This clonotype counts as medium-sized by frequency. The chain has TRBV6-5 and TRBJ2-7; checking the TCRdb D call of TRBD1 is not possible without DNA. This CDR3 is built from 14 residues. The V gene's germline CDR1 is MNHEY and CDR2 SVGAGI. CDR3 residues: CASSYDGTDYEQYF.